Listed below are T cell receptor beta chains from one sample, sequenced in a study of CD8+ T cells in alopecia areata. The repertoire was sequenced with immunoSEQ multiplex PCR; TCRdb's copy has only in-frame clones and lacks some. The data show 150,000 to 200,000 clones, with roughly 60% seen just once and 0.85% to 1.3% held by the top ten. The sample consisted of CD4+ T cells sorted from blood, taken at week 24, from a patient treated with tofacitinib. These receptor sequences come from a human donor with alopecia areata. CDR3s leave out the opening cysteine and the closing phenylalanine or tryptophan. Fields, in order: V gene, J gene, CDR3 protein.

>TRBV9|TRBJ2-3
ASSVRLAGLTDTQY
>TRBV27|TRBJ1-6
ASNTGYNSPLH
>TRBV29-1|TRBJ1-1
SVETGVNTEAF
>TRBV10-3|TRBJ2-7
AISEISYEQY
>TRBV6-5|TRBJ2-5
ASSRTLQETQY
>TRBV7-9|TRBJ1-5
ASSLGDESQPQH
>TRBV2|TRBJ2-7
ASSIAGFSSYEQY
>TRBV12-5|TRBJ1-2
ASGLSPSGQAVYGYT
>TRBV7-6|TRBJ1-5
ASSLEEGWNQPQH
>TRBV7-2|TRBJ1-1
ASSLTPALNTEAF
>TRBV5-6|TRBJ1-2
ASSLGDGENGYT
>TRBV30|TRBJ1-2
AWSVWPSYT
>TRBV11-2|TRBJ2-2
ASGWTNTGELF
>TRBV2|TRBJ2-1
ASSVETSGFDEQF
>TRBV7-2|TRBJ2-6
ASSLIATSTGANVLT
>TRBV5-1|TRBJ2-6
ASTTPGSGANVLT
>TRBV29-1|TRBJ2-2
SFKRSAGELF
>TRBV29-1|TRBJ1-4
SVGEGAANEKLF
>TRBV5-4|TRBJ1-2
ASSLEGQGNGYT
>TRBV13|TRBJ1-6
ASSSWTSSYNSPLH
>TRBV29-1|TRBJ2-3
SVEGTHRPDTQY
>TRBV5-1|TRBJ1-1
ASSLGMNTEAF
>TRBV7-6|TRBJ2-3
ASSSRGGRMTDTQY
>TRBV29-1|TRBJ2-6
SVGFRGSGANVLT
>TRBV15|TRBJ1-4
ATSRGQGGSVEKLF
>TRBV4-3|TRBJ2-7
ASSRGRQGVDEQY
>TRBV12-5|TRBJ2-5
ASGSRQGQETQY